These T cell receptor beta chains were read from a single sample in a study of cytomegalovirus exposure and HLA in healthy donors. Assay used: immunoSEQ multiplex PCR; TCRdb lists only in-frame clones, some missing. The sample lists about 210,000 clones; about four fifths were seen once. Specimen: PBMCs. The source is a woman aged 50 to 60 in good health and CMV-seropositive. The CDR3 runs from the conserved cysteine through the conserved F or W. D genes are given only for firm matches. The size field is filled for only some rows; it gives once, few, many or a size class.

j_gene: TRBJ1-6; abundance: NA; d_gene: NA; v_gene: TRBV19; len: 14; CDR3aa: CASRHTNGNSPLHF; CDR3nt: TGTGCCAGTAGACACACTAATGGAAATTCACCCCTCCACTTT
j_gene: TRBJ2-7; abundance: NA; d_gene: NA; v_gene: TRBV5-6; len: 13; CDR3aa: CASSLWGETEQYF; CDR3nt: TGTGCCAGCAGCTTGTGGGGGGAAACCGAGCAGTACTTC
j_gene: TRBJ1-1; abundance: NA; d_gene: TRBD1; v_gene: TRBV18; len: 16; CDR3aa: CASSPQTGGGNTEAFF; CDR3nt: TGTGCCAGCTCACCTCAGACAGGGGGGGGGAACACTGAAGCTTTCTTT
j_gene: TRBJ2-7; abundance: NA; d_gene: NA; v_gene: TRBV10-1; len: 13; CDR3aa: CASSEGQGVEQYF; CDR3nt: TGCGCCAGCAGTGAGGGGCAAGGGGTCGAGCAGTACTTC
j_gene: TRBJ2-3; abundance: NA; d_gene: TRBD1; v_gene: TRBV5-1; len: 17; CDR3aa: CASLEGPGQGALDTQYF; CDR3nt: TGCGCCAGCCTAGAGGGACCGGGACAGGGGGCCTTAGATACGCAGTATTTT
j_gene: TRBJ2-1; abundance: NA; d_gene: TRBD2; v_gene: TRBV7-2; len: 13; CDR3aa: CASSLVEAGQQFF; CDR3nt: TGTGCCAGCAGCTTAGTCGAAGCGGGGCAGCAGTTCTTC
j_gene: TRBJ2-1; abundance: NA; d_gene: NA; v_gene: TRBV5-1; len: 14; CDR3aa: CASSPTLAGNEQFF; CDR3nt: TGCGCCAGCAGCCCGACCCTAGCCGGGAATGAGCAGTTCTTC
j_gene: TRBJ2-7; abundance: NA; d_gene: TRBD1; v_gene: TRBV5-1; len: 14; CDR3aa: CASGNRGSSYEQYF; CDR3nt: TGCGCCAGCGGAAACAGGGGAAGCTCCTACGAGCAGTACTTC
j_gene: TRBJ1-1; abundance: NA; d_gene: NA; v_gene: TRBV9; len: 14; CDR3aa: CASSLRGRGTEAFF; CDR3nt: TGTGCCAGCAGCCTTAGGGGCAGGGGCACTGAAGCTTTCTTT
j_gene: TRBJ1-2; abundance: NA; d_gene: TRBD1; v_gene: TRBV27; len: 15; CDR3aa: CASSQMWTGGYGYTF; CDR3nt: TGTGCCAGCAGCCAAATGTGGACAGGGGGCTATGGCTACACCTTC
j_gene: TRBJ2-3; abundance: NA; d_gene: NA; v_gene: TRBV21-1; len: 13; CDR3aa: CASSLYTRDTQYF; CDR3nt: TGTGCCAGCAGCCTTTACACCCGAGATACGCAGTATTTT
j_gene: TRBJ1-2; abundance: NA; d_gene: NA; v_gene: TRBV5-3; len: 14; CDR3aa: CASNAGGSPGGYTF; CDR3nt: TGTGCCTCCAACGCCGGGGGGAGTCCAGGGGGCTACACCTTC
j_gene: TRBJ1-2; abundance: NA; d_gene: NA; v_gene: TRBV23-1; len: 12; CDR3aa: CANRTGNYGYTF; CDR3nt: TGCGCCAACCGCACAGGTAACTATGGCTACACCTTC
j_gene: TRBJ2-7; abundance: NA; d_gene: NA; v_gene: TRBV10-3; len: 12; CDR3aa: CAISDLSYEQYF; CDR3nt: TGTGCCATCAGTGACCTGTCCTACGAGCAGTACTTC
j_gene: TRBJ2-3; abundance: NA; d_gene: TRBD1; v_gene: TRBV9; len: 16; CDR3aa: CASSVLGQGSTDTQYF; CDR3nt: TGTGCCAGTAGCGTTCTTGGACAGGGGAGCACAGATACGCAGTATTTT
j_gene: TRBJ2-2; abundance: NA; d_gene: NA; v_gene: TRBV5-4; len: 16; CDR3aa: CASSLVGPSDTGELFF; CDR3nt: TGTGCCAGCAGCTTGGTGGGGCCCTCTGACACCGGGGAGCTGTTTTTT
j_gene: TRBJ2-5; abundance: NA; d_gene: TRBD2; v_gene: TRBV7-3; len: 20; CDR3aa: CASSNLPRTTSGGEKETQYF; CDR3nt: TGTGCCAGCAGCAACTTACCCCGAACAACTAGCGGGGGGGAGAAAGAGACCCAGTACTTC
j_gene: TRBJ2-2; abundance: NA; d_gene: NA; v_gene: TRBV7-9; len: 12; CDR3aa: CSSSLESVELFF; CDR3nt: TGTTCCAGCAGCTTGGAGTCAGTGGAGCTGTTTTTT
j_gene: TRBJ2-7; abundance: NA; d_gene: TRBD1; v_gene: TRBV18; len: 14; CDR3aa: CASSPGQGDHEQYF; CDR3nt: TGTGCCAGCTCACCGGGACAGGGGGACCACGAGCAGTACTTC
j_gene: TRBJ2-3; abundance: NA; d_gene: NA; v_gene: TRBV5-5; len: 15; CDR3aa: CASSLRGSGLDTQYF; CDR3nt: TGTGCCAGCAGCTTGCGGGGGTCGGGTTTGGATACGCAGTATTTT
j_gene: TRBJ2-7; abundance: NA; d_gene: TRBD1; v_gene: TRBV30; len: 14; CDR3aa: CAWSLGQGFNEQYF; CDR3nt: TGTGCCTGGAGTTTGGGACAGGGGTTCAACGAGCAGTACTTC
j_gene: TRBJ2-7; abundance: NA; d_gene: NA; v_gene: TRBV5-1; len: 14; CDR3aa: CASSFQGRTYEQYF; CDR3nt: TGCGCCAGCAGCTTCCAGGGGCGAACCTACGAGCAGTACTTC
j_gene: TRBJ2-7; abundance: NA; d_gene: NA; v_gene: TRBV11-3; len: 13; CDR3aa: CASSLDSQGEQYF; CDR3nt: TGTGCCAGCAGCTTAGATTCGCAGGGCGAGCAGTACTTC
j_gene: TRBJ2-1; abundance: NA; d_gene: TRBD2; v_gene: TRBV5-1; len: 15; CDR3aa: CASSPRTSGGAEQFF; CDR3nt: TGCGCCAGCAGCCCCCGGACTAGCGGGGGGGCTGAGCAGTTCTTC
j_gene: TRBJ2-5; abundance: NA; d_gene: TRBD1; v_gene: TRBV4-1; len: 18; CDR3aa: CASSQGAPGQGLQETQYF; CDR3nt: TGCGCCAGCAGCCAAGGGGCCCCGGGACAGGGACTCCAAGAGACCCAGTACTTC
j_gene: TRBJ1-4; abundance: once; d_gene: TRBD1; v_gene: TRBV5-4; len: 17; CDR3aa: CASSSTGQGAANEKLFF; CDR3nt: TGTGCCAGCAGCTCAACCGGACAGGGGGCGGCTAATGAAAAACTGTTTTTT
j_gene: TRBJ2-5; abundance: NA; d_gene: NA; v_gene: TRBV6-5; len: 12; CDR3aa: CASTKPGGTQYF; CDR3nt: TGTGCCAGCACAAAACCGGGTGGGACCCAGTACTTC
j_gene: TRBJ2-5; abundance: once; d_gene: TRBD2; v_gene: TRBV11-2; len: 16; CDR3aa: CASSRGLAGNQETQYF; CDR3nt: TGTGCCAGCAGCCGTGGACTAGCGGGAAACCAAGAGACCCAGTACTTC
j_gene: TRBJ1-4; abundance: NA; d_gene: TRBD1; v_gene: TRBV5-1; len: 15; CDR3aa: CASSSLDREGEKLFF; CDR3nt: TGCGCCAGCAGCTCCCTGGACAGGGAAGGGGAAAAACTGTTTTTT
j_gene: TRBJ1-2; abundance: NA; d_gene: TRBD1; v_gene: TRBV6-1; len: 15; CDR3aa: CASRGSGTGLYGYTF; CDR3nt: TGTGCCAGCAGAGGCTCCGGGACAGGTCTCTATGGCTACACCTTC
j_gene: TRBJ2-3; abundance: NA; d_gene: NA; v_gene: TRBV4-1; len: 17; CDR3aa: CASSQAGSNRGGNTQYF; CDR3nt: TGCGCCAGCAGCCAAGCGGGTTCAAACAGGGGGGGAAATACGCAGTATTTT
j_gene: TRBJ1-3; abundance: NA; d_gene: TRBD1; v_gene: TRBV5-1; len: 14; CDR3aa: CASSSTGLGNTIYF; CDR3nt: TGCGCCAGCAGCTCGACAGGGCTAGGGAACACCATATATTTT
j_gene: TRBJ2-5; abundance: few; d_gene: NA; v_gene: TRBV10-1; len: 13; CDR3aa: CASSETRQETQYF; CDR3nt: TGCGCCAGCAGCGAGACTAGGCAAGAGACCCAGTACTTC
j_gene: TRBJ1-1; abundance: NA; d_gene: TRBD1; v_gene: TRBV6-7; len: 18; CDR3aa: CASGTPGQDWVANTEAFF; CDR3nt: TGTGCCAGCGGAACACCGGGACAGGACTGGGTCGCGAACACTGAAGCTTTCTTT
j_gene: TRBJ2-3; abundance: NA; d_gene: NA; v_gene: TRBV7-9; len: 13; CDR3aa: CSSSLGGGDTQYF; CDR3nt: TGTTCCAGCAGCCTAGGCGGCGGAGATACGCAGTATTTT
j_gene: TRBJ2-7; abundance: once; d_gene: NA; v_gene: TRBV20-1; len: 11; CDR3aa: CSGGSFYEQYF; CDR3nt: TGCAGTGGGGGCAGTTTCTACGAGCAGTACTTC
j_gene: TRBJ2-5; abundance: NA; d_gene: TRBD2; v_gene: TRBV6-6; len: 15; CDR3aa: CASSYLTSERATQYF; CDR3nt: TGTGCCAGCAGTTACTTAACTAGCGAAAGAGCGACCCAGTACTTC
j_gene: TRBJ2-5; abundance: few; d_gene: NA; v_gene: TRBV29-1; len: 12; CDR3aa: CSVRGGGETQYF; CDR3nt: TGCAGCGTCCGAGGGGGGGGAGAGACCCAGTACTTC
j_gene: TRBJ1-2; abundance: NA; d_gene: NA; v_gene: TRBV7-2; len: 15; CDR3aa: CASSQAAPRGYGYTF; CDR3nt: TGTGCCAGCAGCCAAGCGGCTCCGCGGGGCTATGGCTACACCTTC
j_gene: TRBJ2-2; abundance: NA; d_gene: NA; v_gene: TRBV7-9; len: 17; CDR3aa: CASSFGGGRRNTGELFF; CDR3nt: TGTGCCAGCAGCTTTGGGGGGGGCAGGCGGAACACCGGGGAGCTGTTTTTT
j_gene: TRBJ1-2; abundance: NA; d_gene: TRBD1; v_gene: TRBV6-1; len: 14; CDR3aa: CASSELGDSYGYTF; CDR3nt: TGTGCCAGCAGTGAACTTGGGGACAGCTATGGCTACACCTTC
j_gene: TRBJ1-5; abundance: NA; d_gene: NA; v_gene: TRBV7-3; len: 13; CDR3aa: CASSLGTNQPQHF; CDR3nt: TGTGCCAGCAGCTTAGGGACAAATCAGCCCCAGCATTTT
j_gene: TRBJ1-3; abundance: NA; d_gene: TRBD1; v_gene: TRBV5-5; len: 14; CDR3aa: CASSLAGGGNTIYF; CDR3nt: TGTGCCAGCAGCTTGGCAGGGGGAGGAAACACCATATATTTT
j_gene: TRBJ2-7; abundance: NA; d_gene: NA; v_gene: TRBV4-1; len: 15; CDR3aa: CASSQARAGPYEQYF; CDR3nt: TGCGCCAGCAGCCAAGCCAGGGCTGGCCCCTACGAGCAGTACTTC
j_gene: TRBJ2-7; abundance: NA; d_gene: TRBD1; v_gene: TRBV28; len: 14; CDR3aa: CASTTPGQGYEQYF; CDR3nt: TGTGCCAGCACTACTCCGGGACAGGGGTACGAGCAGTACTTC
j_gene: TRBJ2-7; abundance: NA; d_gene: TRBD1; v_gene: TRBV5-6; len: 15; CDR3aa: CASSLAGQGPYEQYF; CDR3nt: TGTGCCAGCAGCTTGGCGGGACAGGGGCCCTACGAGCAGTACTTC
j_gene: TRBJ1-2; abundance: NA; d_gene: TRBD1; v_gene: TRBV18; len: 12; CDR3aa: CASSLDRDGYTF; CDR3nt: TGTGCCAGCTCATTGGACAGGGACGGCTACACCTTC
j_gene: TRBJ2-2; abundance: NA; d_gene: NA; v_gene: TRBV29-1; len: 12; CDR3aa: CSVVLSAGELFF; CDR3nt: TGCAGCGTCGTTTTAAGCGCCGGGGAGCTGTTTTTT
j_gene: TRBJ1-2; abundance: NA; d_gene: TRBD1; v_gene: TRBV2; len: 13; CDR3aa: CASSRDRGYGYTF; CDR3nt: TGTGCCAGCAGTCGGGACAGAGGCTATGGCTACACCTTC
j_gene: TRBJ2-1; abundance: few; d_gene: NA; v_gene: TRBV5-1; len: 14; CDR3aa: CASSAGSDYNEQFF; CDR3nt: TGCGCCAGCAGCGCGGGGTCCGATTACAATGAGCAGTTCTTC
j_gene: TRBJ2-1; abundance: NA; d_gene: TRBD1; v_gene: TRBV19; len: 14; CDR3aa: CASSSRDRGNEQFF; CDR3nt: TGTGCCAGTAGTTCCAGGGACAGGGGCAATGAGCAGTTCTTC